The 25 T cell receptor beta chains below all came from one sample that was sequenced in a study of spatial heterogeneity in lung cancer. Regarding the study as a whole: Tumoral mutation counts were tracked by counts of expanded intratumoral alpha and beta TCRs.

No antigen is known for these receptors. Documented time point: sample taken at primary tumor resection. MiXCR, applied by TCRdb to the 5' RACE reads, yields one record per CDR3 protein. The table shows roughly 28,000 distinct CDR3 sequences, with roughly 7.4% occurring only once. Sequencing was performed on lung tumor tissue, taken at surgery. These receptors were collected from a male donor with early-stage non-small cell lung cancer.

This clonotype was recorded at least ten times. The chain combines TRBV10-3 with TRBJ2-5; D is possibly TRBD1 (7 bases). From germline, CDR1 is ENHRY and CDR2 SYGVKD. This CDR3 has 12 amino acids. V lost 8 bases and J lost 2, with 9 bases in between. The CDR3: CAIAGQQETQYF. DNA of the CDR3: TGTGCCATCGCGGGACAGCAAGAGACCCAGTACTTC.

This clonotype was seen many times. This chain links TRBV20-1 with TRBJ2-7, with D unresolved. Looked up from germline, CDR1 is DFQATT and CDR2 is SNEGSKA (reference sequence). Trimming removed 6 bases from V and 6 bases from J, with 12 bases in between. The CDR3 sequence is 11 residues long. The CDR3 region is CSALGIGEQYF. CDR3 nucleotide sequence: TGCAGTGCCCTGGGTATTGGCGAGCAGTACTTC.

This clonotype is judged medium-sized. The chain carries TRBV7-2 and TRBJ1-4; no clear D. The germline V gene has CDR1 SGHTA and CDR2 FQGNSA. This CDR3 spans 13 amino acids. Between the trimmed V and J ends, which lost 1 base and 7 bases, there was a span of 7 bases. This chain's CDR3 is CASSLGGGEKLFF. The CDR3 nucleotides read TGTGCCAGCAGCTTAGGTGGCGGTGAAAAACTGTTTTTT.

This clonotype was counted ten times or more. The CDR3 sequence: CASSLSRQEGEAFF. The CDR3 DNA sequence: TGCGCCAGCAGCTTGTCAAGACAGGAGGGAGAAGCTTTCTTT. The chain carries TRBV5-1 and TRBJ1-1, with a tentative D call TRBD1 (6 bases). Between the trimmed V and J ends, which lost 1 base and 8 bases, there was a span of 15 bases. The CDR3 covers 14 residues. Per germline, CDR1 SGHRS and CDR2 YFSETQ.

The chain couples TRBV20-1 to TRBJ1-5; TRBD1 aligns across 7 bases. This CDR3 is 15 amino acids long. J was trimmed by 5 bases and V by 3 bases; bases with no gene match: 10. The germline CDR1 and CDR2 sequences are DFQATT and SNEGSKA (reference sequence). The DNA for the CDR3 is TGCAGTGCTAGTGCCTCTACAGGGGCGGATCAGCCCCAGCATTTT. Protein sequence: CSASASTGADQPQHF.

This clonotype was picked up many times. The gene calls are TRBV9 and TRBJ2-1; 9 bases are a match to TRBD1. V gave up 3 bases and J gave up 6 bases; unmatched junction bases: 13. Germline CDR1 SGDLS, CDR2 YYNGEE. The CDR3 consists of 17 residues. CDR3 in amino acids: CASSERGPGQGVNEQFF. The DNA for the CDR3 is TGTGCCAGCAGCGAGCGAGGACCGGGACAGGGAGTCAATGAGCAGTTCTTC. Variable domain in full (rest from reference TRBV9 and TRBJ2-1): DSGVTQTPKHLITATGQRVTLRCSPRSGDLSVYWYQQSLDQGLQFLIQYYNGEERAKGNILERFSAQQFPDLHSELNLSSLELGDSALYFCASSERGPGQGVNEQFFGPGTRLTVL.

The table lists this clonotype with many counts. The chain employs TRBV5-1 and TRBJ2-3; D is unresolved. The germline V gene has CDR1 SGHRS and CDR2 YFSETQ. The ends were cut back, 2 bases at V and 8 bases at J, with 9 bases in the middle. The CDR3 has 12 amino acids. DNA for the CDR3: TGCGCCAGCAGCTTCGCAGATGTTACGCAGTATTTT. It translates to CASSFADVTQYF.

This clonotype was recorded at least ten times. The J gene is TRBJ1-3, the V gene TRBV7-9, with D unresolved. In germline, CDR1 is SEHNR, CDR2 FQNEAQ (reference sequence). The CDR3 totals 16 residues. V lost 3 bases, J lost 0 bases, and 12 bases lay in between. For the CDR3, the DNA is TGTGCCAGCAGCTTCGTCGACCCTCGCTCTGGAAACACCATATATTTT. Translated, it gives CASSFVDPRSGNTIYF.

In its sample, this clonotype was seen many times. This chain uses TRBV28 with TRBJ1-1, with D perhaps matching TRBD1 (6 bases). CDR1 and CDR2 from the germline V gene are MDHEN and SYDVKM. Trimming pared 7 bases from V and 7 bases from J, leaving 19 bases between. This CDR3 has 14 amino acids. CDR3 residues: CASMVMDRRSEAFF. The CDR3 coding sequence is TGTGCCAGCATGGTCATGGACAGAAGAAGTGAAGCTTTCTTT. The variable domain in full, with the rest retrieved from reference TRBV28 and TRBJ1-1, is DVKVTQSSRYLVKRTGEKVFLECVQDMDHENMFWYRQDPGLGLRLIYFSYDVKMKEKGDIPEGYSVSREKKERFSLILESASTNQTSMYLCASMVMDRRSEAFFGQGTRLTVV.

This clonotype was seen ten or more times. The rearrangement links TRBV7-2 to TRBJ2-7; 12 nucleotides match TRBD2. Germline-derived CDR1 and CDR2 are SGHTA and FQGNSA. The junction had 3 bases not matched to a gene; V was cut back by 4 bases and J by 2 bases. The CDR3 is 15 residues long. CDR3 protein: CASSSPSGGAYEQYF. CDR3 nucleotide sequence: TGTGCCAGCAGCTCTCCTAGCGGGGGGGCCTACGAGCAGTACTTC. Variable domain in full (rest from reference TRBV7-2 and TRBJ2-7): GAGVSQSPSNKVTEKGKDVELRCDPISGHTALYWYRQSLGQGLEFLIYFQGNSAPDKSGLPSDRFSAERTGGSVSTLTIQRTQQEDSAVYLCASSSPSGGAYEQYFGPGTRLTVT.

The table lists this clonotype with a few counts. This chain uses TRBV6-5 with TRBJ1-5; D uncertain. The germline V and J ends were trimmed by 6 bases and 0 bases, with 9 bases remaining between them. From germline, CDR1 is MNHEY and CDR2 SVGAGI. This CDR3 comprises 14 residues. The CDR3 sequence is CASRNGLSNQPQHF. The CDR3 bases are TGTGCCAGCAGAAACGGTCTTAGCAATCAGCCCCAGCATTTT.

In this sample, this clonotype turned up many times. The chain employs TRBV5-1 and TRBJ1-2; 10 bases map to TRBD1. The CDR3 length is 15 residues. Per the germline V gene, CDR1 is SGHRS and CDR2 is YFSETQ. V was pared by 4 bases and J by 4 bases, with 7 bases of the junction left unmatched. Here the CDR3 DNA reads TGCGCCAGCAGCACCGGACAGGGGGTCGCCTATGGCTACACCTTC. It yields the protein CASSTGQGVAYGYTF.

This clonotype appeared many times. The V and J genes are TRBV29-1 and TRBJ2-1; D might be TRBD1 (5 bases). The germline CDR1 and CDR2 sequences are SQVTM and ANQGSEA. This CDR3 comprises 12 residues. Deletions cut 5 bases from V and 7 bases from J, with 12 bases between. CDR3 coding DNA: TGCAGCGTTATCAGGGTCTGGAATGAGCAGTTCTTC. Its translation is CSVIRVWNEQFF.

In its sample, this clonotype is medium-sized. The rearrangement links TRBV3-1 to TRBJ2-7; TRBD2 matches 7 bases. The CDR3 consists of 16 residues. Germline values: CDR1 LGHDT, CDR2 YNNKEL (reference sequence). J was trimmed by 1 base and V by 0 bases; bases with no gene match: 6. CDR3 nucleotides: TGTGCCAGCAGCCAAGATAAACTAGCGAGGTCCTACGAGCAGTACTTC. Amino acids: CASSQDKLARSYEQYF.

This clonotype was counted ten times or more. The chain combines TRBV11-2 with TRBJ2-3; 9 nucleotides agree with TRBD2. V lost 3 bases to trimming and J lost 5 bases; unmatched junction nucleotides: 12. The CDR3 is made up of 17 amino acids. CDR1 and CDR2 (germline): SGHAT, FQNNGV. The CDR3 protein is CASSLLRRAGGIDTQYF. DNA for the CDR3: TGTGCCAGCAGCTTGCTTCGGAGGGCGGGGGGGATAGATACGCAGTATTTT.

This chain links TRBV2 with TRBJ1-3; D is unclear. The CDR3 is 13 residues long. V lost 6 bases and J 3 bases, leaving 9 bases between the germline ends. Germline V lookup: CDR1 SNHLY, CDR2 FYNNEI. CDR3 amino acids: CASSQDFGNTIYF. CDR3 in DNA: TGTGCCAGCAGCCAAGATTTTGGAAACACCATATATTTT.

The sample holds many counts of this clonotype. DNA for the CDR3: TGTGCCAGCAGCCCGCGTCCGACAGGGTCAAACGAGCAGTACTTC. Encoded protein: CASSPRPTGSNEQYF. The chain recombines TRBV9 with TRBJ2-7, with 7 bases matching TRBD1. Trimming cost V 4 bases and J 5 bases; bases outside gene matches: 12. CDR1 is SGDLS, CDR2 YYNGEE, per germline. The CDR3 runs 15 residues.

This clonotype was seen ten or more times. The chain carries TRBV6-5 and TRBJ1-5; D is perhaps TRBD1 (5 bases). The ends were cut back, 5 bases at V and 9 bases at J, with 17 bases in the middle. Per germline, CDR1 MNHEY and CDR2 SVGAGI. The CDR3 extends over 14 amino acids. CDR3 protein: CASSPLAGITPQHF. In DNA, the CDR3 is TGTGCCAGCAGTCCTCTAGCAGGGATAACGCCCCAGCATTTT.

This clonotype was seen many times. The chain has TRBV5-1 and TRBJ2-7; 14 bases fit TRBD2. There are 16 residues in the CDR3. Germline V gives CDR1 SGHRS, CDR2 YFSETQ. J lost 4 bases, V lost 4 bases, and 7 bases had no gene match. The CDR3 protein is CASSPRTSGGQYEQYF. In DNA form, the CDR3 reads TGCGCCAGCAGCCCCCGGACTAGCGGGGGGCAATACGAGCAGTACTTC.

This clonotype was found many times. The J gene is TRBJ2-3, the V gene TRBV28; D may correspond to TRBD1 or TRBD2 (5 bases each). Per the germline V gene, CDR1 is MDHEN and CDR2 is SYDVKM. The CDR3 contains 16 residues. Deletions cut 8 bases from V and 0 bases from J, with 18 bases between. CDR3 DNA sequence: TGTGCCAGCTCGTCCCCGAGAGGGGCCAGCACAGATACGCAGTATTTT. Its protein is CASSSPRGASTDTQYF.

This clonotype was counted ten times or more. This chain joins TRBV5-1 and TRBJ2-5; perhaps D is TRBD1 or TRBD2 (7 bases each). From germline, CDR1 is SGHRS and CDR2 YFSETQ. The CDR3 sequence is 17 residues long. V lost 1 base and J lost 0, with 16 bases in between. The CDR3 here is CASSLPLQGGYQETQYF. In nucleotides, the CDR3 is TGCGCCAGCAGCTTGCCCCTGCAGGGGGGGTACCAAGAGACCCAGTACTTC.

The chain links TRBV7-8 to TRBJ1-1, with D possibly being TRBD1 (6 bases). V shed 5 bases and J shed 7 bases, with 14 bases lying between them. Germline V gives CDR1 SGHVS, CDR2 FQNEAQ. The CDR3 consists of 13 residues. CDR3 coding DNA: TGTGCCAGCAGCACAGCACAGGGCAGTGAAGCTTTCTTT. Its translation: CASSTAQGSEAFF.

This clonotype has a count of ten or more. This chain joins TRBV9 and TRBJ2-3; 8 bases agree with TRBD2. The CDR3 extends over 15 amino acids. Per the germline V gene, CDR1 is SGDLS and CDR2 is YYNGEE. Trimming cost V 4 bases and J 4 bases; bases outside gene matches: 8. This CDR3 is CASSSSGRGADTQYF. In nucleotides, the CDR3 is TGTGCCAGCAGCTCTTCGGGGCGGGGGGCAGATACGCAGTATTTT.

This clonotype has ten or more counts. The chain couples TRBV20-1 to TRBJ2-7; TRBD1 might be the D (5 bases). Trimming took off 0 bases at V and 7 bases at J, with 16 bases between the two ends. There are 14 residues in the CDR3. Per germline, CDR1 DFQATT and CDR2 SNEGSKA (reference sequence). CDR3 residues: CSARDGQGLREQYF. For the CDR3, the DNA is TGCAGTGCTAGAGATGGCCAGGGCCTAAGAGAGCAGTACTTC.

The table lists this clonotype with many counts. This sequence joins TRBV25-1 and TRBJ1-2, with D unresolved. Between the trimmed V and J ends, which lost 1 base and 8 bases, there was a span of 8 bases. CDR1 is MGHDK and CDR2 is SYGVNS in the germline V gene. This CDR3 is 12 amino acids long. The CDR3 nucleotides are TGTGCCAGCAGTGAATTTCGCAGGGGCTACACCTTC. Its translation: CASSEFRRGYTF.